A selection of T cell receptor beta chains follows, all from one sample in a study of early T cells in non-severe SARS-CoV-2 infection. TCRdb re-called the 5' RACE reads through MiXCR, storing one row per CDR3 protein. The sample includes approximately 69,000 distinct CDR3 sequences, about 10% of them seen just once. The source material was whole blood, sampled at baseline. The receptors originated from an adult who was a healthcare worker with PCR-confirmed SARS-CoV-2 infection or an uninfected control (not recorded which). CDR3s include the opening cysteine and the closing phenylalanine or tryptophan. The order of the fields is V gene, D gene, J gene, clone size, CDR3 DNA, CDR3 protein. The D gene is left open where the match is weak. Size values are once, few and many counts, or a class for expanded clones, and some rows have none.

V gene: TRBV9; D gene: -; J gene: TRBJ2-7; clone size: -; CDR3 DNA: TGTGCCAGCAGCGTAGCTCATAGGGAGGAGCAGTACTTC; CDR3 protein: CASSVAHREEQYF
V gene: TRBV5-1; D gene: -; J gene: TRBJ2-3; clone size: many; CDR3 DNA: TGCGCCAGCAGCTTTGGAACCACCGGCGGGACACCCTCTAGCACAGATACGCAGTATTTT; CDR3 protein: CASSFGTTGGTPSSTDTQYF
V gene: TRBV6-2/TRBV6-3; D gene: TRBD2; J gene: TRBJ2-7; clone size: -; CDR3 DNA: TGTGCCAGCAGGGCGGGGGCCTACGAGCAGTACTTC; CDR3 protein: CASRAGAYEQYF
V gene: TRBV7-3; D gene: -; J gene: TRBJ2-7; clone size: many; CDR3 DNA: TGTGCCAGCAGCTTAAAAGTACGGGATGAGCAGTACTTC; CDR3 protein: CASSLKVRDEQYF
V gene: TRBV5-1; D gene: TRBD1; J gene: TRBJ1-4; clone size: few; CDR3 DNA: TGCGCCAGCAGCGCCGGGACAGAGAATGAAAAACTGTTTTTT; CDR3 protein: CASSAGTENEKLFF
V gene: TRBV11-2; D gene: -; J gene: TRBJ2-2; clone size: -; CDR3 DNA: TGTGCCAGCAGCTTAGAGTTCGGGGAGCTGTTTTTT; CDR3 protein: CASSLEFGELFF
V gene: TRBV11-2; D gene: -; J gene: TRBJ2-1; clone size: few; CDR3 DNA: TGTGCCAGCAGCTCACAGATCCTAGGGACTGCTGAGCAGTTCTTC; CDR3 protein: CASSSQILGTAEQFF
V gene: TRBV28; D gene: -; J gene: TRBJ1-2; clone size: few; CDR3 DNA: TGTGCCAGCAGTATTGCCTATGGCTACACCTTC; CDR3 protein: CASSIAYGYTF
V gene: TRBV20-1; D gene: TRBD2; J gene: TRBJ2-7; clone size: many; CDR3 DNA: TGCAGTGCTAGAGATAGCGGGGGTTCCTACGAGCAGTACTTC; CDR3 protein: CSARDSGGSYEQYF
V gene: TRBV20-1; D gene: TRBD1; J gene: TRBJ2-7; clone size: -; CDR3 DNA: TGCAGTGCTCCTATTACCGACAGGGTTCGGTACGAGCAGTACTTC; CDR3 protein: CSAPITDRVRYEQYF
V gene: TRBV7-9; D gene: TRBD2; J gene: TRBJ2-2; clone size: few; CDR3 DNA: TGTGCCAGCATCCTCTCTAGCGGGGGCCGCGACGGCACCGGGGAGCTGTTTTTT; CDR3 protein: CASILSSGGRDGTGELFF
V gene: TRBV11-2; D gene: -; J gene: TRBJ2-5; clone size: few; CDR3 DNA: TGTGCCAGCAGCTTAGACTATCAAGAGACCCAGTACTTC; CDR3 protein: CASSLDYQETQYF
V gene: TRBV2; D gene: -; J gene: TRBJ2-7; clone size: few; CDR3 DNA: TGTGCCAGCACTAAGGGATCGGGGGCAGGTGAGCAGTACTTC; CDR3 protein: CASTKGSGAGEQYF
V gene: TRBV10-3; D gene: -; J gene: TRBJ2-1; clone size: many; CDR3 DNA: TGTGCCATTAGAGGGTTCTCCTACAATGAGCAGTTCTTC; CDR3 protein: CAIRGFSYNEQFF
V gene: TRBV19; D gene: TRBD1; J gene: TRBJ2-7; clone size: -; CDR3 DNA: TGTGCCAGTAGTATAGAGACAGGGAACGTATACGAGCAGTACTTC; CDR3 protein: CASSIETGNVYEQYF
V gene: TRBV5-4; D gene: TRBD1; J gene: TRBJ2-7; clone size: -; CDR3 DNA: TGTGCCAGCAGCCCGGGACAGGGAGGGACCTACGAGCAGTACTTC; CDR3 protein: CASSPGQGGTYEQYF
V gene: TRBV4-3; D gene: -; J gene: TRBJ1-1; clone size: -; CDR3 DNA: TGCGCCAGCAGCCAAGATTGGGGGACCGAAGCTTTCTTT; CDR3 protein: CASSQDWGTEAFF
V gene: TRBV5-5; D gene: -; J gene: TRBJ1-1; clone size: -; CDR3 DNA: TGTGCCAGCAGCTTACAGGGTGGGGAGCATTCGAACACTGAAGCTTTCTTT; CDR3 protein: CASSLQGGEHSNTEAFF
V gene: TRBV5-1; D gene: -; J gene: TRBJ1-4; clone size: -; CDR3 DNA: TGCGCCAGCAGCGACACCTTTGCAACTAATGAAAAACTGTTTTTT; CDR3 protein: CASSDTFATNEKLFF
V gene: TRBV11-3; D gene: TRBD2; J gene: TRBJ2-3; clone size: many; CDR3 DNA: TGTGCCAGCAGCTTGATAGCGGGAGGGCCGCTTATCACAGATACGCAGTATTTT; CDR3 protein: CASSLIAGGPLITDTQYF
V gene: TRBV19; D gene: TRBD2; J gene: TRBJ2-1; clone size: many; CDR3 DNA: TGTGCCAGTAGTATGGGACGGGAGGGCCTAAATGAGCAGTTCTTC; CDR3 protein: CASSMGREGLNEQFF
V gene: TRBV20-1; D gene: -; J gene: TRBJ1-2; clone size: few; CDR3 DNA: TGCAGTGCTAGAGTCTCCGGGGCCCGCCATGGCTACACCTTC; CDR3 protein: CSARVSGARHGYTF
V gene: TRBV5-1; D gene: -; J gene: TRBJ2-1; clone size: -; CDR3 DNA: TGCGCCAGCAGCTTAGGGTTTAGCGATGAGCAGTTCTTC; CDR3 protein: CASSLGFSDEQFF
V gene: TRBV7-9; D gene: -; J gene: TRBJ1-5; clone size: few; CDR3 DNA: TGTGCCAGCAGCTCCGGGTATAGCAATCAGCCCCAGCATTTT; CDR3 protein: CASSSGYSNQPQHF
V gene: TRBV7-9; D gene: TRBD2; J gene: TRBJ2-3; clone size: many; CDR3 DNA: TGTGCCAGCAGCGGAAGACTAGCGGGGGGGCGTATTACGCAGTATTTT; CDR3 protein: CASSGRLAGGRITQYF
V gene: TRBV29-1; D gene: -; J gene: TRBJ2-6; clone size: many; CDR3 DNA: TGCAGCGTTGAAGTGGCTGGGGCCAACGTCCTGACTTTC; CDR3 protein: CSVEVAGANVLTF
V gene: TRBV7-6; D gene: TRBD2; J gene: TRBJ2-1; clone size: -; CDR3 DNA: TGTGCCAGCAGCTACGAAGCGGGAGGGTCTGAGCAGTTCTTC; CDR3 protein: CASSYEAGGSEQFF
V gene: TRBV6-6; D gene: -; J gene: TRBJ1-5; clone size: -; CDR3 DNA: TGTGCCAGCAGTGCCACAGGATTTTTCCAGCCCCAGCATTTT; CDR3 protein: CASSATGFFQPQHF
V gene: TRBV6-1; D gene: -; J gene: TRBJ2-3; clone size: few; CDR3 DNA: TGTGCCAGCAGTGAAGCTGCAGATACGCAGTATTTT; CDR3 protein: CASSEAADTQYF
V gene: TRBV7-3; D gene: TRBD2; J gene: TRBJ2-5; clone size: many; CDR3 DNA: TGTGCCAGCAGCTTACTCGGGGCTAGCGGGGAGACCCAGTACTTC; CDR3 protein: CASSLLGASGETQYF
V gene: TRBV9; D gene: TRBD2; J gene: TRBJ2-3; clone size: few; CDR3 DNA: TGTGCCAGCAGCGTAGCAGATGGGGGGAGGGCTACGCAGTATTTT; CDR3 protein: CASSVADGGRATQYF
V gene: TRBV11-2; D gene: -; J gene: TRBJ2-4; clone size: few; CDR3 DNA: TGTGCCAGCAGCTTAGAGAGGCAGGAGAACATTCAGTACTTC; CDR3 protein: CASSLERQENIQYF
V gene: TRBV11-2; D gene: -; J gene: TRBJ1-1; clone size: many; CDR3 DNA: TGTGCCAGCAGCTTCAAGAACACTGAAGCTTTCTTT; CDR3 protein: CASSFKNTEAFF
V gene: TRBV7-3; D gene: -; J gene: TRBJ1-1; clone size: many; CDR3 DNA: TGTGCCAGCAGCTTAATATTGGGGACTGAAGCTTTCTTT; CDR3 protein: CASSLILGTEAFF
V gene: TRBV5-5; D gene: TRBD2; J gene: TRBJ2-5; clone size: few; CDR3 DNA: TGTGCCAGCAGCTTAGGGCTAGCGGGAGGTGGAGAGACCCAGTACTTC; CDR3 protein: CASSLGLAGGGETQYF
V gene: TRBV11-2; D gene: TRBD2; J gene: TRBJ2-2; clone size: few; CDR3 DNA: TGTGCCAGCAGCCCCCCCCGGGGAGGGGTCACCGGGGAGCTGTTTTTT; CDR3 protein: CASSPPRGGVTGELFF
V gene: TRBV6-2/TRBV6-3; D gene: TRBD2; J gene: TRBJ2-1; clone size: few; CDR3 DNA: TGTGCCAGCAGTACCGGGACTAGGCAGCAGTTCTTC; CDR3 protein: CASSTGTRQQFF
V gene: TRBV5-1; D gene: -; J gene: TRBJ1-4; clone size: few; CDR3 DNA: TGCGCCAGCAGCATAGGGACACGGGAAAAACTGTTTTTT; CDR3 protein: CASSIGTREKLFF
V gene: TRBV9; D gene: TRBD1; J gene: TRBJ2-5; clone size: -; CDR3 DNA: TGTGCCAGCAGCCGCGCAATAGGCAGGGGGCGCGATCAAGAGACCCAGTACTTC; CDR3 protein: CASSRAIGRGRDQETQYF